This passage covers 21 T cell receptor beta chains from one sample sequenced in a study of prognosis after radiotherapy for stage I lung cancer. Genomic DNA was the source, and TCR beta CDR3 was amplified from it by two-round multiplex PCR. The authors ran first-round PCR with primers specific to each TRBV and TRBJ gene. TCRdb reanalysed the multiplex PCR reads using MiXCR and keeps one entry per CDR3 protein. The data contain 38,000 or so distinct CDR3 sequences, approximately 25% of them seen just once; the ten biggest clones take up around a quarter. The specimen was PBMCs, collected before or after stereotactic body radiation therapy (not recorded which). All receptors derive from a donor older than 45 with non-small cell lung cancer.

This clonotype was counted ten times or more. The chain has TRBV7-3 and TRBJ2-1, with TRBD2 matching over 7 bases. V lost 5 bases, J lost 6 bases, and 4 bases stayed unmatched. The CDR3 runs 13 residues. Germline CDR1 is SGHTA and CDR2 is FQGTGA. CDR3 bases: TGTGCCAGCAGCCTATGGGGGGGCAATGAGCAGTTCTTC. This translates into CASSLWGGNEQFF.

The sample holds many counts of this clonotype. The chain couples TRBV11-2 to TRBJ1-2, with D maybe TRBD1 (5 bases). From germline, CDR1 is SGHAT and CDR2 FQNNGV. The V gene lost 3 bases and the J gene lost 3 bases, with 17 bases spanning the gap. CDR3 length: 16 amino acids. CDR3 bases: TGTGCCAGCAGCTTGGCGCAGGGTAGAGGAGACTATGGCTACACCTTC. Translation: CASSLAQGRGDYGYTF.

The table lists this clonotype with many counts. The chain links TRBV14 to TRBJ2-3; no clear D. The V end lost 4 bases, the J end lost 6 bases, and 8 bases lay between the germline ends. The CDR3 totals 12 residues. The germline gives CDR1 SGHDN, CDR2 FVKESK. Here the CDR3 reads CASSPLGDTQYF. The CDR3 region has the DNA TGTGCCAGCAGCCCGCTTGGGGATACGCAGTATTTT.

Only one count was recorded for this clonotype. A much larger clone lies one base from this, so it may be a read error. The chain joins TRBV6-1 to TRBJ1-5; D unclear. The CDR3 contains 12 residues. Germline lookup yields CDR1 MNHNS and CDR2 SASEGT. The V end was cut by 7 bases, the J end by 6 bases, with 10 bases between. The CDR3 nucleotides read TGTGCCAGCACCGGAGGTACTCAGCCCCAGCATTTT. Its protein product is CASTGGTQPQHF.

This clonotype was seen many times. The chain employs TRBV18 and TRBJ2-1; D gene uncertain. CDR1 is KGHSH and CDR2 is LQKENI in the germline V gene. The CDR3 consists of 17 residues. Trimming stripped 2 bases from V and 8 bases from J, with 22 bases between. CDR3 nucleotide sequence: TGTGCCAGCTCACCAGTTGGATTTGGGTTGGGAATGGATGAGCAGTTCTTC. Translation: CASSPVGFGLGMDEQFF.

Many counts were recorded for this clonotype. The chain is built from TRBV9 and TRBJ1-2; the match to TRBD1 covers 7 bases. The CDR3 has 14 residues. CDR1 is SGDLS, CDR2 YYNGEE, per germline. V was clipped by 4 bases and J by 2 bases; unmatched bases: 5. The CDR3 nucleotides are TGTGCCAGCAGCAAAGGGACAGTCAACTATGGCTACACCTTC. This encodes CASSKGTVNYGYTF.

This clonotype was recorded many times. J is TRBJ2-2 and V is TRBV18; possible D gene TRBD2, 7 bases. The germline V gene encodes CDR1 KGHSH and CDR2 LQKENI. The CDR3 has 15 amino acids. V lost 6 bases to trimming and J lost 1 base, with 12 bases between them. In nucleotides, the CDR3 is TGTGCCAGCTCGGGAGGGACACTGAACACCGGGGAGCTGTTTTTT. The encoded protein is CASSGGTLNTGELFF.

This clonotype was found a few times. One base away lies a much larger clone, so this may be a sequencing read error. CDR3 coding DNA: TGTGCCAGCACCCCGGTAAGGACAGGGGCCAACGAGCAGTACTTC. Its translation: CASTPVRTGANEQYF. J is TRBJ2-7 and V is TRBV12-3 or TRBV12-4; 9 positions match TRBD1. V gave up 7 bases and J gave up 5 bases; unmatched junction bases: 12. There are 15 residues in the CDR3.

With regard to this clonotype: A far larger clone is off by one base, so a read error is likely. J is TRBJ2-3 and V is TRBV6-1; no reliable D call. The length of the CDR3 is 14 residues. Germline values: CDR1 MNHNS, CDR2 SASEGT. Deletions cut 0 bases from V and 0 bases from J, with 4 bases between. CDR3: CASSEAGSTDTQYF. The DNA of the CDR3 is TGTGCCAGCAGTGAAGCGGGTAGCACAGATACGCAGTATTTT.

This clonotype was picked up many times. The chain links TRBV19 to TRBJ2-1; 10 nucleotides match TRBD2. CDR1 and CDR2 (germline): LNHDA, SQIVND (reference sequence). Trimming removed 9 bases from V and 0 bases from J; junction bases left unmatched: 8. This CDR3 has 16 amino acids. The CDR3 reads CASRPLAGVSYNEQFF. The CDR3 DNA follows: TGTGCCAGCCGGCCCCTAGCGGGAGTCTCCTACAATGAGCAGTTCTTC.

This clonotype has ten or more counts. This chain joins TRBV6-1 and TRBJ2-3, with 8 bases identical to TRBD2. The CDR3 runs 14 residues. V was clipped by 6 bases and J by 2 bases; unmatched bases: 4. Germline loops: CDR1 MNHNS, CDR2 SASEGT. The CDR3 nucleotides are TGTGCCAGCAGGCGGGAGGAGCTCACAGATACGCAGTATTTT. It yields the protein CASRREELTDTQYF.

Notes on this clonotype: A single base separates this from a much larger clone, so it may be a read error. The rearrangement uses TRBV6-2 or TRBV6-3 and TRBJ1-1; D is undetermined. CDR3 size: 13 residues. Germline V CDR1 and CDR2: MNHEY, SVGEGT. Between the trimmed V and J ends, which lost 8 bases and 4 bases, there was a span of 14 bases. CDR3: CASGLERGTEAFF. CDR3 sequence (DNA): TGTGCCAGCGGACTCGAACGGGGCACTGAAGCTTTCTTT.

In this sample, this clonotype turned up many times. This chain uses TRBV6-4 with TRBJ2-1; no clear D gene. Germline V gene data show CDR1 as MRHNA and CDR2 as SNTAGT. This CDR3 has 16 residues. The ends were cut back, 0 bases at V and 8 bases at J, with 17 bases in the middle. The CDR3 spells CASSDSSGPIPHEQFF. The CDR3 DNA reads TGTGCCAGCAGTGACTCGAGTGGCCCCATCCCCCATGAGCAGTTCTTC.

This clonotype was recorded many times. The chain recombines TRBV30 with TRBJ2-1, with TRBD2 matching over 7 bases. Germline V gives CDR1 GTSNPN, CDR2 SVGIG (reference sequence). Losses at the gene ends were 8 bases for V and 4 bases for J; bases not matched to a gene: 17. CDR3 size: 16 residues. The CDR3 coding sequence is TGTGCCGTGCCGACTAGGGCGGGAGTATCGTACAATGAGCAGTTCTTC. Residues: CAVPTRAGVSYNEQFF.

This clonotype was seen more than once but under ten times. A read error is possible here, since a much larger clone lies one base away. This sequence joins TRBV20-1 and TRBJ2-5; 7 nucleotides line up with TRBD2. This CDR3 region has 17 residues. The germline V gene has CDR1 DFQATT and CDR2 SNEGSKA (reference sequence). V lost 4 bases and J lost 3; bases outside the gene matches: 17. CDR3 loop: CSAKDRAGGRLKETQYF. In DNA form, the CDR3 reads TGCAGTGCTAAGGATAGGGCTGGCGGGAGACTCAAAGAGACCCAGTACTTC.

This clonotype was recorded at least ten times. V usage is TRBV27 and J usage is TRBJ2-5; D is unresolved. This CDR3 spans 13 amino acids. CDR1 is MNHEY and CDR2 is SMNVEV in the germline V gene (reference sequence). V was trimmed by 5 bases and J by 2 bases, leaving 9 bases between them. In nucleotides, the CDR3 is TGTGCCAGCAGTCCTCAAATACAAGAGACCCAGTACTTC. Its protein is CASSPQIQETQYF.

With regard to this clonotype: An end of the junction does not agree with germline; a read error may underlie this. This sequence joins TRBV4-1 and TRBJ2-3; 12 bases are shared with TRBD2. The CDR3 covers 15 residues. Germline V gene lookup returns CDR1 MGHRA and CDR2 YSYEKL. The CDR3 sequence is CANSLAGGHADTQYF. Written as DNA, the CDR3 is TGCGCCAACAGCCTAGCGGGGGGGCACGCAGATACGCAGTATTTT.

This clonotype occurred many times. The chain uses TRBV5-1 and TRBJ2-7; 8 nucleotides match TRBD1. Trimming cost V 0 bases and J 2 bases; bases outside gene matches: 10. Germline lookup yields CDR1 SGHRS and CDR2 YFSETQ. The CDR3 totals 17 residues. CDR3 loop: CASSLAPGQASTYEQYF. CDR3 nucleotide sequence: TGCGCCAGCAGCTTGGCCCCGGGACAGGCCTCGACCTACGAGCAGTACTTC.

This chain connects TRBV11-2 to TRBJ2-7; 9 bases line up with TRBD1. The CDR3 covers 18 residues. J was trimmed by 1 base and V by 6 bases; bases with no gene match: 16. The germline V gene has CDR1 SGHAT and CDR2 FQNNGV. The DNA for the CDR3 is TGTGCCAGCAGGCATCCGGGACAGGGTAAACCCCCGTCCTACGAGCAGTACTTC. Protein: CASRHPGQGKPPSYEQYF. The whole variable domain, filled in from reference TRBV11-2 and TRBJ2-7, reads EAGVAQSPRYKIIEKRQSVAFWCNPISGHATLYWYQQILGQGPKLLIQFQNNGVVDDSQLPKDRFSAERLKGVDSTLKIQPAKLEDSAVYLCASRHPGQGKPPSYEQYFGPGTRLTVT.

The table lists this clonotype with many counts. J is TRBJ1-6 and V is TRBV4-1; 8 bases align to TRBD1. J lost 6 bases, V lost 0 bases, and 4 bases had no gene match. Germline CDR1 reads MGHRA; CDR2 reads YSYEKL. The CDR3 contains 16 residues. CDR3 coding DNA: TGCGCCAGCAGCCAAGAGCCGGGGACAGGTAATTCACCCCTCCACTTT. Residues: CASSQEPGTGNSPLHF.

The sample holds many counts of this clonotype. The rearrangement joins TRBV15 to TRBJ2-1; 9 bases match TRBD1. The trim removed 3 bases at V and 6 bases at J, leaving 3 bases unmatched. The germline V gene has CDR1 LNHNV and CDR2 YYDKDF (reference sequence). CDR3 size: 14 residues. The CDR3 coding sequence is TGTGCCACCAGCAGCCGGGACAGGGTCAATGAGCAGTTCTTC. Its protein is CATSSRDRVNEQFF.